These 18 T cell receptor beta chains originate from one sample sequenced in a study of T cell responses to AZD1222 COVID-19 vaccine. Method: immunoSEQ multiplex PCR; TCRdb's copy keeps in-frame clones and lacks some. The table includes approximately 170,000 clones, 80% to 90% detected once. The sequencing here drew on peripheral blood, taken on day 0 of AZD1222 vaccination. The receptors come from an adult in good health.

The genes are TRBV28 and TRBJ2-3; possibly TRBD1 for D (6 bases). In germline, CDR1 is MDHEN, CDR2 SYDVKM. Between the trimmed V and J ends, which lost 6 bases and 4 bases, there was a span of 17 bases. CDR3 size: 15 residues. The CDR3 loop is CASSERQELADTQYF. The CDR3 DNA is TGTGCCAGCAGCGAAAGACAGGAATTGGCAGATACGCAGTATTTT.

The rearrangement links TRBV24-1 to TRBJ2-7; tentatively, D is TRBD2 (5 bases). Trimming removed 4 bases from V and 0 bases from J, with 12 bases in between. Germline assignment: CDR1 KGHDR and CDR2 SFDVKD. The CDR3 totals 15 residues. CDR3 in DNA: TGTGCCACCAGTGAGGGCGGGCACCGCTCCTACGAGCAGTACGTC. Its protein is CATSEGGHRSYEQYV.

V is TRBV6-5 and J is TRBJ2-5, with 14 bases lining up with TRBD2. This CDR3 is 16 amino acids long. Germline CDR1 reads MNHEY; CDR2 reads SVGAGI. V shed 1 base and J 9 bases; nucleotides not matched to a gene: 7. This chain's CDR3 is CASSYLGLAGAESQYF. For the CDR3, the DNA is TGTGCCAGCAGTTACTTGGGACTAGCGGGGGCCGAGTCCCAGTACTTC.

The chain joins TRBV2 to TRBJ2-1; possible D gene TRBD2, 5 bases. CDR1 and CDR2 (germline): SNHLY, FYNNEI. The CDR3 sequence is 13 residues long. The germline V and J ends were trimmed by 4 bases and 2 bases, with 6 bases remaining between them. CDR3 protein: CASSAGTYNEQFF. As DNA, the CDR3 is TGTGCCAGCAGTGCGGGGACCTACAATGAGCAGTTCTTC.

In this sample, this clone turned up once. The chain carries TRBV10-3 and TRBJ1-5, with D uncertain. Germline V gene data show CDR1 as ENHRY and CDR2 as SYGVKD. This CDR3 is 12 amino acids long. V was cut by 0 bases and J by 7 bases, with 4 bases left in between. For the CDR3, the DNA is TGTGCCATCAGTGAGTCGCGGCAGCCCCAGCATTTT. Its translation: CAISESRQPQHF.

This clone has a single count. The V and J genes are TRBV6-4 and TRBJ1-4; 8 bases match TRBD1. The ends lost 6 bases at V and 7 bases at J; junction bases unmatched: 4. The CDR3 runs to 13 residues. CDR1 is MRHNA and CDR2 is SNTAGT in the germline V gene. The CDR3 reads CASSQGAGEKLFF. CDR3 nucleotides: TGTGCCAGCAGCCAGGGGGCGGGTGAAAAACTGTTTTTT.

The chain carries TRBV10-3 and TRBJ1-3; D gene unclear. Trimming left V 7 bases short and J 5 bases short, with 15 bases between. Germline V gives CDR1 ENHRY, CDR2 SYGVKD. The CDR3 length is 14 residues. The CDR3 protein is CAITDAEQRNTIYF. The CDR3 DNA is TGTGCCATCACCGACGCGGAACAGAGAAACACCATATATTTT.

This chain uses TRBV7-8 with TRBJ1-2, with D possibly TRBD1 on 5 matching bases. The CDR3 is made up of 14 amino acids. Germline assignment: CDR1 SGHVS and CDR2 FQNEAQ. V was clipped by 5 bases and J by 0 bases, with 10 bases between them. The CDR3 protein is CASSPTAANYGYTF. The CDR3 nucleotides are TGTGCCAGCAGCCCGACAGCAGCTAACTATGGCTACACCTTC.

This chain joins TRBV5-8 and TRBJ2-3, with D possibly being TRBD1 (5 bases). V was trimmed by 4 bases and J by 6 bases, leaving 12 bases between them. The germline CDR1 and CDR2 sequences are SGHTS and YDEGEE. CDR3 size: 13 residues. The CDR3 coding sequence is TGTGCCAGCAGCCTGGGGCCAAAGGATACGCAGTATTTT. The encoded protein is CASSLGPKDTQYF.

This chain joins TRBV7-3 and TRBJ1-3; no definite D call. Germline CDR1 is SGHTA and CDR2 is FQGTGA. Trimming removed 5 bases at V and 0 bases at J, with 11 bases between. This CDR3 region has 15 residues. The CDR3 here is CASSPDASSGNTIYF. The CDR3 nucleotides are TGTGCCAGCAGCCCGGACGCAAGCTCTGGAAACACCATATATTTT.

The chain joins TRBV3-1 (or the pseudogene TRBV3-2) to TRBJ1-3, with 7 bases identical to TRBD1. The CDR3 runs to 15 residues. Per germline, CDR1 LGHDT and CDR2 YNNKEL (reference sequence). After removal of 3 bases from V and 0 bases from J, the junction contained 2 bases not matched to a gene. The CDR3 sequence is CASSHGTVSGNTIYF. CDR3 sequence (DNA): TGTGCCAGCAGCCATGGGACAGTCTCTGGAAACACCATATATTTT.

The chain combines TRBV7-3 with TRBJ2-3; D call uncertain. The ends were cut back, 5 bases at V and 0 bases at J, with 9 bases in the middle. The CDR3 is made up of 14 amino acids. Germline-derived CDR1 and CDR2 are SGHTA and FQGTGA. CDR3 loop: CASSPHGSTDTQYF. For the CDR3, the DNA is TGTGCCAGCAGCCCCCACGGCAGCACAGATACGCAGTATTTT.

The chain recombines TRBV7-9 with TRBJ1-3, with TRBD1 as a possible D gene (6 bases). Trimming left V 1 base short and J 2 bases short, with 12 bases between. CDR3 size: 16 residues. Germline CDR1 and CDR2: SEHNR and FQNEAQ (reference sequence). CDR3 bases: TGTGCCAGCAGCTTAGTTACCTCAGGGGCTGGAAACACCATATATTTT. Protein product: CASSLVTSGAGNTIYF.

V usage is TRBV9 and J usage is TRBJ1-1; D gene ambiguous. Trimming took 0 bases from V and 1 from J, leaving 7 bases between them. The CDR3 is made up of 14 amino acids. Germline V gene lookup returns CDR1 SGDLS and CDR2 YYNGEE. The CDR3 region has the DNA TGTGCCAGCAGCGTAGAAGCCCAGAACACTGAAGCTTTCTTT. Translated: CASSVEAQNTEAFF.

V is TRBV19 and J is TRBJ2-2; 11 nucleotides agree with TRBD2. The germline gives CDR1 LNHDA, CDR2 SQIVND (reference sequence). V gave up 5 bases and J gave up 7 bases; unmatched junction bases: 9. The CDR3 totals 16 residues. The CDR3 DNA sequence: TGTGCCAGTAGTTTGGCAACTAGCGGGGGACGCGGGGAGCTGTTTTTT. Protein: CASSLATSGGRGELFF.

This clone showed up just once. This chain connects TRBV7-3 to TRBJ2-1; 14 bases align to TRBD2. Germline CDR1 is SGHTA and CDR2 is FQGTGA. The CDR3 totals 15 residues. Losses at the gene ends were 3 bases for V and 6 bases for J; bases not matched to a gene: 1. The CDR3 here is CASSLGLAGVNEQFF. The CDR3 nucleotides are TGTGCCAGCAGCTTGGGACTAGCGGGGGTCAATGAGCAGTTCTTC.

The chain has TRBV19 and TRBJ2-7; D tentatively fits TRBD1 or TRBD2 (5 bases each). Trimming left V 3 bases short and J 2 bases short, with 14 bases between. CDR1 is LNHDA and CDR2 is SQIVND in the germline V gene (reference sequence). The CDR3 is made up of 15 amino acids. As DNA, the CDR3 is TGTGCCAGTAGTATCGAGGGGAATAGCGCCTACGAGCAGTACTTC. Translating it yields CASSIEGNSAYEQYF.

The CDR3 DNA reads TGTGCCAGCAGCGGGGGATCGACAGGGAGACCTAACTATGGCTACACCTTC. Translation gives CASSGGSTGRPNYGYTF. J is TRBJ1-2 and V is TRBV9; 7 bases line up with TRBD1. CDR3 length equals 17 residues. The germline CDR1 and CDR2 sequences are SGDLS and YYNGEE. V dropped 3 bases and J dropped 0; count of bases not matched to a gene: 11.